This T cell receptor beta chain was recovered during a study of somatic mutations in cytotoxic T cells in rheumatoid arthritis. Study information: Among the T-cell populations stained with V beta antibodies, some were separated by flow sorting at nearly 100% purity, including V beta1+ cells whose TCRB was sequenced. Findings of the study overall: Nobody knew which antigens the expanded CD8+ clones targeted. Adjustment for multiple comparisons was not applied to the slight TRBV07 underrepresentation observed in rheumatoid arthritis patients.

In the original analysis: Patient CD8+ clones exceeding 1% seldom corresponded to published virus-specific TCRB sequences. Sequencing was performed with immunoSEQ multiplex PCR; in TCRdb, only in-frame clones are kept and a portion is missing. V and J calls and clone size are copied from that table; D and trimming were computed from the DNA. The sample holds some 9,600 clones, about 93% seen once. The germline V gene encodes CDR1 SGHTA and CDR2 FQGNSA. With 1 base removed from V and 4 bases from J, the gap between germline ends came to 8 bases. The CDR3 sequence is 14 residues long. With regard to this clone: Its antigen is unknown.

Sequencing was carried out using CD8+ T cells sorted from blood. The rearrangement joins TRBV7-2 to TRBJ1-3; D might be TRBD1 (5 bases). This TCR derives from a woman aged 18-29 years with rheumatoid arthritis. The DNA for the CDR3 is TGTGCCAGCAGCTTAGGGGGCCCCGGAAACACCATATATTTT. Protein: CASSLGGPGNTIYF.